The present T cell receptor beta chain was sequenced within a study of T cells in Graves' hyperthyroidism and ophthalmopathy. Study observations and caveats: Most clonotypes expanded in thyroid above 0.001 were likewise present in blood.

The investigators amplified TCR beta CDR3 regions from RNA transcripts. First-round RT-PCR of the TCR CDR3 relied on the HTBI primer set. TCRdb re-called the multiplex PCR reads with MiXCR, one entry per CDR3 protein. The data hold some 350,000 distinct CDR3 sequences, with roughly 25% observed a single time. In regard to this clonotype: Its antigen remains unknown.

V shed 4 bases and J shed 4 bases, with 17 bases lying between them. From germline, CDR1 is SGHRS and CDR2 YFSETQ. This CDR3 is 16 amino acids long. No ophthalmopathy progression within 18 months constituted stable Graves' hyperthyroidism. Exclusion followed for patients with uncontrolled infection, other autoimmune disease, pregnancy or lactation. Clinical symptoms, serum thyroxine and TRAb, thyroid ultrasound and orbital computed tomography together formed the diagnostic basis. The TCR comes from a man aged 50 or older with Graves' hyperthyroidism. The sample comprised blood. The chain recombines TRBV5-1 with TRBJ2-2; D gene uncertain. The CDR3 region is CASSPPPASGTGELFF. The CDR3 DNA reads TGCGCCAGCAGCCCCCCTCCAGCCTCGGGCACCGGGGAGCTGTTTTTT. The full variable domain, in which reference TRBV5-1 and TRBJ2-2 provide the parts outside the CDR3, is KAGVTQTPRYLIKTRGQQVTLSCSPISGHRSVSWYQQTPGQGLQFLFEYFSETQRNKGNFPGRFSGRQFSNSRSEMNVSTLELGDSALYLCASSPPPASGTGELFFGEGSRLTVL.